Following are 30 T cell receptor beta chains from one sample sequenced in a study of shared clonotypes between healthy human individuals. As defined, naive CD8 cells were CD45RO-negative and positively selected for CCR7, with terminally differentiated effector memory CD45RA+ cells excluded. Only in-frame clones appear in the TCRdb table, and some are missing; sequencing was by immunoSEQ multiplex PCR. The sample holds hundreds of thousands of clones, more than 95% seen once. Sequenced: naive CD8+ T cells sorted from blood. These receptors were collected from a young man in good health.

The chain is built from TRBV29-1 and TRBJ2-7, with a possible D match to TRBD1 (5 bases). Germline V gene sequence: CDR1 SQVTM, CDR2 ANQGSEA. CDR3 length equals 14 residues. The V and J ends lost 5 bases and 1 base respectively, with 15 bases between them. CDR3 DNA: TGCAGCGTTATCCTCTTGGCAGGGTCCTACGAGCAGTACTTC. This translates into CSVILLAGSYEQYF.

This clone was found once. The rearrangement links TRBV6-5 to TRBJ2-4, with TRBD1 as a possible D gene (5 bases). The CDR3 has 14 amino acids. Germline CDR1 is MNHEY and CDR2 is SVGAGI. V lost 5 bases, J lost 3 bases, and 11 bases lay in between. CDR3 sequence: CASSTGRGKNIQYF. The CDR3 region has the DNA TGTGCCAGCAGTACGGGTAGGGGCAAAAACATTCAGTACTTC.

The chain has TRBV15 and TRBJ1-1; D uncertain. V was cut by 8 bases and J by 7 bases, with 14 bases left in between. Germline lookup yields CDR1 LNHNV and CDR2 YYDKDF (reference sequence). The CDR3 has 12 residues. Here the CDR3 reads CATQDSSLEAFF. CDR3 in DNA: TGTGCCACCCAAGACTCGAGCCTTGAAGCTTTCTTT.

The CDR3 sequence is CASSYRGRRGETQYF. The CDR3 DNA reads as TGTGCCAGCAGTTACCGGGGTCGGCGTGGAGAGACCCAGTACTTC. The V gene is TRBV7-9, the J gene TRBJ2-5; a possible D gene is TRBD2 (5 bases). The CDR3 contains 15 residues. V was shortened by 6 bases and J by 4 bases, with 18 bases between the two germline ends. From germline, CDR1 is SEHNR and CDR2 FQNEAQ (reference sequence).

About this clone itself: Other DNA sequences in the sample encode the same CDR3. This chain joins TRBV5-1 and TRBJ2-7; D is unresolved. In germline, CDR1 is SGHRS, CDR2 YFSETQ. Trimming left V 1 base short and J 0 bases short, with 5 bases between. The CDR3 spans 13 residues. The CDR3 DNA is TGCGCCAGCAGCTTGACCAGCTCCTACGAGCAGTACTTC. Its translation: CASSLTSSYEQYF.

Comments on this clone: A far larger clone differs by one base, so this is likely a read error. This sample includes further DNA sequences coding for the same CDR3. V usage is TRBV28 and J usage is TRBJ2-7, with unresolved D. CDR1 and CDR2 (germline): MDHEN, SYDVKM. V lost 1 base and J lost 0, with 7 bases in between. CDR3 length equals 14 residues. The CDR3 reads CASSLLADSYEQYF. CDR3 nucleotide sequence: TGTGCCAGCAGTTTATTGGCGGACTCCTACGAGCAGTACTTC.

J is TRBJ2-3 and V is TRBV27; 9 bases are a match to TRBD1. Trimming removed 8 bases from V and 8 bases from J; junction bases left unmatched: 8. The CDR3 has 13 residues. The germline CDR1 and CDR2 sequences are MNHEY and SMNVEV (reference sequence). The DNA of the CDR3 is TGTGCCAGCGGGACAGGGACGATAGGTACGCAGTATTTT. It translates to CASGTGTIGTQYF.

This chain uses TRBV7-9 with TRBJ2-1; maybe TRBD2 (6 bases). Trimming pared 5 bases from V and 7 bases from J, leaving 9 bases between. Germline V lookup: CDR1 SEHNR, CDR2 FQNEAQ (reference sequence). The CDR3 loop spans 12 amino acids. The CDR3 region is CASSSGRNEQFF. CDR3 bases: TGTGCCAGCAGCAGTGGGAGGAATGAGCAGTTCTTC.

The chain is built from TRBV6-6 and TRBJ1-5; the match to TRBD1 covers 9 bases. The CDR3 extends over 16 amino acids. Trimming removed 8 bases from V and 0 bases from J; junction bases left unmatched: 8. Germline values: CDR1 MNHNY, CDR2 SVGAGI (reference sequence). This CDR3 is CASRTGEDVSNQPQHF. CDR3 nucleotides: TGTGCCAGCCGGACAGGGGAGGACGTTAGCAATCAGCCCCAGCATTTT.

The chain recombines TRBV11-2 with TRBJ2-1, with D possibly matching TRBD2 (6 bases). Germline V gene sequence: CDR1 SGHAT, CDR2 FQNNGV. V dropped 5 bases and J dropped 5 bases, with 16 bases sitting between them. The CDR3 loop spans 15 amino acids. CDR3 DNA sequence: TGTGCCAGCAGCCGCCGCGGTAGCGGAGACAATGAGCAGTTCTTC. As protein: CASSRRGSGDNEQFF. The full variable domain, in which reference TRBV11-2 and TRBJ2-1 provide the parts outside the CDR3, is EAGVAQSPRYKIIEKRQSVAFWCNPISGHATLYWYQQILGQGPKLLIQFQNNGVVDDSQLPKDRFSAERLKGVDSTLKIQPAKLEDSAVYLCASSRRGSGDNEQFFGPGTRLTVL.

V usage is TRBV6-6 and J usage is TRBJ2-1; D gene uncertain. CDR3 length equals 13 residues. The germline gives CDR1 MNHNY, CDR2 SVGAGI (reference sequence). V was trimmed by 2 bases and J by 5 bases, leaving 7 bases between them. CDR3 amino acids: CASSYLGDNEQFF. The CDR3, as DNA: TGTGCCAGCAGTTACCTCGGAGACAATGAGCAGTTCTTC.

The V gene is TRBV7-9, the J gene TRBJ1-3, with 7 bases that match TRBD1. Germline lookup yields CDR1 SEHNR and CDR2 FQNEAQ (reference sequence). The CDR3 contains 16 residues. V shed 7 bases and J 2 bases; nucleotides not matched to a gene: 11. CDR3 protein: CASTLGQGGPGNTIYF. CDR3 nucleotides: TGTGCCAGCACCCTGGGGCAGGGGGGCCCTGGAAACACCATATATTTT.

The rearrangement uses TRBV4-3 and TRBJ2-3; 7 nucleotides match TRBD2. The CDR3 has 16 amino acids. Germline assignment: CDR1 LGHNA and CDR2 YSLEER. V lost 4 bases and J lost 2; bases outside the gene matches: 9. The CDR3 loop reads CASSPQRGEYTDTQYF. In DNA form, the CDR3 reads TGCGCCAGCAGCCCCCAGCGGGGCGAATACACAGATACGCAGTATTTT.

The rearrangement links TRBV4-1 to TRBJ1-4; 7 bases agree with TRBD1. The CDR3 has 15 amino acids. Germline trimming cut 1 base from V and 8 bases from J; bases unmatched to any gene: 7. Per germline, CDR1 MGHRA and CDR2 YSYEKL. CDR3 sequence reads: CASSQATGAFEKLFF. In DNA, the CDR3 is TGCGCCAGCAGCCAAGCAACAGGGGCTTTCGAAAAACTGTTTTTT.

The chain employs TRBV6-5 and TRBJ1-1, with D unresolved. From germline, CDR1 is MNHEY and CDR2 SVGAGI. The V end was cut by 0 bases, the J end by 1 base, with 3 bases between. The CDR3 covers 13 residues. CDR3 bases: TGTGCCAGCAGTTACTCGACGAACACTGAAGCTTTCTTT. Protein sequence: CASSYSTNTEAFF.

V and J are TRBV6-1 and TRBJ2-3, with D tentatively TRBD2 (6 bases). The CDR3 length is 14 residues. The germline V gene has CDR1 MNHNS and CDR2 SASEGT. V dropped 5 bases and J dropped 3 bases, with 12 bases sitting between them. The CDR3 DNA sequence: TGTGCCAGCAGTTTACCGGGAGAAACAGATACGCAGTATTTT. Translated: CASSLPGETDTQYF.

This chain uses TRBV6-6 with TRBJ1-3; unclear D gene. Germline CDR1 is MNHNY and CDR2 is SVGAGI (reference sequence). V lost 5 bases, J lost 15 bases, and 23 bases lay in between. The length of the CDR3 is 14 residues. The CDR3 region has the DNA TGTGCCAGCAGTCCTACCACGCCAGACGCGGCGGAATATTTT. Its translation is CASSPTTPDAAEYF.

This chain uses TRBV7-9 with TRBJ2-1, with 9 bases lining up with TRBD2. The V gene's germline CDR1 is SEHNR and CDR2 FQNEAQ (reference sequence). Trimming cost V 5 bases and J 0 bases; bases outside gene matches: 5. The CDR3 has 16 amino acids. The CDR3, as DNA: TGTGCCAGCAGCCCTGCTAGCGGGACCTCCTACAATGAGCAGTTCTTC. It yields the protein CASSPASGTSYNEQFF.

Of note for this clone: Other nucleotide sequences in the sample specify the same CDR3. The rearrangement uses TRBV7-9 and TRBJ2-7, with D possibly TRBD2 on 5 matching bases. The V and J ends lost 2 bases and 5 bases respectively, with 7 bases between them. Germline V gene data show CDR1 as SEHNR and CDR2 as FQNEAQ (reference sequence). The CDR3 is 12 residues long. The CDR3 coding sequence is TGTGCCAGCAGCTTAAACGGGGACGAGCAGTACTTC. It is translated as CASSLNGDEQYF.

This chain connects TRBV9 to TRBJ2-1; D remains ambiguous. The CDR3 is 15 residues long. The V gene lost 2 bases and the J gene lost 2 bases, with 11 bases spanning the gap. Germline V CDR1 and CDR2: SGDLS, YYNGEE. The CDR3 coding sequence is TGTGCCAGCAGCGTCCTCAGTGGAACCTACAATGAGCAGTTCTTC. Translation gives CASSVLSGTYNEQFF.

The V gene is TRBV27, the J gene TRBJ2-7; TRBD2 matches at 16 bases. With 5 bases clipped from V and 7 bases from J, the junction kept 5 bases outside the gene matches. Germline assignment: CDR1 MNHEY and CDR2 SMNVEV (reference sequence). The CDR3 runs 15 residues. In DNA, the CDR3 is TGTGCCAGCAGTGTTTGGGGACTAGCGGGAGGGGAGCAGTACTTC. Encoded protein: CASSVWGLAGGEQYF.

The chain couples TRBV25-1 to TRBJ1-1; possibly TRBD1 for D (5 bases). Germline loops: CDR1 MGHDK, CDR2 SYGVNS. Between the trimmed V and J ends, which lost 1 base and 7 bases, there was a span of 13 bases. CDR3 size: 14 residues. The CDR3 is CASSEWGEQHEAFF. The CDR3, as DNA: TGTGCCAGCAGTGAATGGGGGGAGCAGCATGAAGCTTTCTTT.

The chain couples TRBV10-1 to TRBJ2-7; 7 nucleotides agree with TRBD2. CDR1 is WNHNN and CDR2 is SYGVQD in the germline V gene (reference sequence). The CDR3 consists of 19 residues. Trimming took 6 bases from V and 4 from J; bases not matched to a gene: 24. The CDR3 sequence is CASRAPVSGTAGFSYEQYF. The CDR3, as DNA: TGCGCCAGCAGGGCCCCTGTATCGGGAACAGCGGGGTTCTCTTACGAGCAGTACTTC.

The CDR3 nucleotides read TGTGCCAGCGGCGGGGTAGCGGACTACAATGAGCAGTTCTTC. This gives the protein CASGGVADYNEQFF. This rearrangement joins TRBV6-5 to TRBJ2-1; D might be TRBD2 (6 bases). V gave up 8 bases and J gave up 3 bases, with 14 bases separating them. The CDR3 is 14 residues long. CDR1 and CDR2 (germline): MNHEY, SVGAGI.

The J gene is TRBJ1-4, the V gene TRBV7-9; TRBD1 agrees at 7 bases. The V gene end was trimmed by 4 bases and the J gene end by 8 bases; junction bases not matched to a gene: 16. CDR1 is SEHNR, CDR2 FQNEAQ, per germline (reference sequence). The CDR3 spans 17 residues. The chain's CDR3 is CASSSQSTGSFGEKLFF. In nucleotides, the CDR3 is TGTGCCAGCAGCTCCCAATCGACAGGGTCATTCGGGGAAAAACTGTTTTTT. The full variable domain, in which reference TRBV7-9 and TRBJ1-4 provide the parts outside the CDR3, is DTGVSQNPRHKITKRGQNVTFRCDPISEHNRLYWYRQTLGQGPEFLTYFQNEAQLEKSRLLSDRFSAERPKGSFSTLEIQRTEQGDSAMYLCASSSQSTGSFGEKLFFGSGTQLSVL.

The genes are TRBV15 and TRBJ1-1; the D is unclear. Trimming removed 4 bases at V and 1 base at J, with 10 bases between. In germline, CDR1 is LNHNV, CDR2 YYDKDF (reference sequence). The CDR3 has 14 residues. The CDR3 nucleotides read TGTGCCACCAGCAAAAAGACCAGGAACACTGAAGCTTTCTTT. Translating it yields CATSKKTRNTEAFF. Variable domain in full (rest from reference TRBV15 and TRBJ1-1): DAMVIQNPRYQVTQFGKPVTLSCSQTLNHNVMYWYQQKSSQAPKLLFHYYDKDFNNEADTPDNFQSRRPNTSFCFLDIRSPGLGDTAMYLCATSKKTRNTEAFFGQGTRLTVV.

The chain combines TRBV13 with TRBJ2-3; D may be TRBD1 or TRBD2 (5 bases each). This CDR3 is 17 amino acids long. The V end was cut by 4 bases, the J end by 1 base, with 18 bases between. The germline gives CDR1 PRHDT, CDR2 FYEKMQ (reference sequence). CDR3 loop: CASSSGLDRGGTDTQYF. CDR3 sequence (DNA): TGTGCCAGCAGCTCAGGTTTGGACCGAGGGGGCACAGATACGCAGTATTTT. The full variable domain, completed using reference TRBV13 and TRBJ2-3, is AAGVIQSPRHLIKEKRETATLKCYPIPRHDTVYWYQQGPGQDPQFLISFYEKMQSDKGSIPDRFSAQQFSDYHSELNMSSLELGDSALYFCASSSGLDRGGTDTQYFGPGTRLTVL.

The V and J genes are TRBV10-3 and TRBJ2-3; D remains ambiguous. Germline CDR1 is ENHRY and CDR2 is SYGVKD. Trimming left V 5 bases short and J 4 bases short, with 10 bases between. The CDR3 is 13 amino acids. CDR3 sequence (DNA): TGTGCCATCAGTCCCCGGGTTGCAGATACGCAGTATTTT. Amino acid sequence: CAISPRVADTQYF.

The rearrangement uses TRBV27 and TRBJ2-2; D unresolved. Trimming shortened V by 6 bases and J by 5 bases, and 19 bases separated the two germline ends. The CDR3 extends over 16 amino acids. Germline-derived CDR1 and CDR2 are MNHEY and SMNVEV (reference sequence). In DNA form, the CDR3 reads TGTGCCAGCAGCCTACCCGGACCTTCAAGGACCGGGGAGCTGTTTTTT. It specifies CASSLPGPSRTGELFF.

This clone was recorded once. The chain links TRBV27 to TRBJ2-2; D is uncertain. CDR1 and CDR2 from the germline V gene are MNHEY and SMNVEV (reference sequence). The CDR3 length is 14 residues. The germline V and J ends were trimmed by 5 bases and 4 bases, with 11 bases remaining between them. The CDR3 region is CASSPGVSTGELFF. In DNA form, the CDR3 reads TGTGCCAGCAGTCCCGGAGTAAGCACCGGGGAGCTGTTTTTT.